The 16 T cell receptor beta chains below all came from one sample that was sequenced in a study of blood T cells in healthy people across ages. Primers used in a second PCR of about 6 to 12 cycles were a sample-barcoded 5' primer and a J-beta primer mix. TCRdb called the 5' RACE reads again in MiXCR, with one record for every CDR3 protein. Of some 900,000 distinct CDR3 sequences listed, 29% are singletons. Sequencing input: blood. The receptors stem from a woman older than 75 in good health.

The sample holds a few counts of this clonotype. This may be a read error: a much more frequent sequence differs by one nucleotide. V and J are TRBV7-2 and TRBJ2-6; 7 positions agree with TRBD1. This CDR3 has 12 amino acids. In germline, CDR1 is SGHTA, CDR2 FQGNSA. The CDR3 spells CASSQDRNVRTF. The CDR3 region has the DNA TGTGCCAGCAGCCAGGACAGGAACGTCCGGACTTTC. Full variable domain (outside the CDR3, taken from reference TRBV7-2 and TRBJ2-6): GAGVSQSPSNKVTEKGKDVELRCDPISGHTALYWYRQSLGQGLEFLIYFQGNSAPDKSGLPSDRFSAERTGGSVSTLTIQRTQQEDSAVYLCASSQDRNVRTFGAGSRLTVL.

The sample holds a few counts of this clonotype. V and J are TRBV20-1 and TRBJ1-1; TRBD1 is a possible D gene (6 bases). The CDR3 contains 16 residues. V was pared by 3 bases and J by 5 bases, with 22 bases between. The germline gives CDR1 DFQATT, CDR2 SNEGSKA (reference sequence). The DNA of the CDR3 is TGCAGTGCTAGGGGGTCCACCGGGGCCAGGGGAACTGAAGCTTTCTTT. Translated: CSARGSTGARGTEAFF.

The gene calls are TRBV5-1 and TRBJ2-7, with D uncertain. The CDR3 spans 16 residues. Trimming took 0 bases from V and 0 from J, leaving 13 bases between them. Germline CDR1 is SGHRS and CDR2 is YFSETQ. The CDR3 reads CASSLVGSYGSYEQYF. CDR3 bases: TGCGCCAGCAGCTTGGTCGGTTCCTACGGCTCCTACGAGCAGTACTTC.

This clonotype was found many times. The chain links TRBV5-1 to TRBJ2-1, with 7 bases aligning to TRBD2. This CDR3 has 16 residues. V shed 0 bases and J 0 bases; nucleotides not matched to a gene: 3. From germline, CDR1 is SGHRS and CDR2 YFSETQ. The CDR3: CASSLVGGGSYNEQFF. The CDR3 DNA reads TGCGCCAGCAGCTTGGTTGGGGGGGGCTCCTACAATGAGCAGTTCTTC.

This clonotype has more than one count but fewer than ten. V is TRBV7-2 and J is TRBJ2-7; 9 nucleotides align to TRBD2. The junction had 8 bases not matched to a gene; V was cut back by 5 bases and J by 3 bases. Germline CDR1 is SGHTA and CDR2 is FQGNSA. The CDR3 is 15 amino acids. The CDR3 loop is CASSRLADSYYEQYF. CDR3 DNA: TGTGCCAGCAGCCGACTAGCGGATAGCTACTACGAGCAGTACTTC. Complete variable domain (other parts from reference TRBV7-2 and TRBJ2-7): GAGVSQSPSNKVTEKGKDVELRCDPISGHTALYWYRQSLGQGLEFLIYFQGNSAPDKSGLPSDRFSAERTGGSVSTLTIQRTQQEDSAVYLCASSRLADSYYEQYFGPGTRLTVT.

This clonotype was counted a few times. The chain carries TRBV18 and TRBJ1-5, with 11 bases that match TRBD1. CDR1 and CDR2 (germline): KGHSH, LQKENI. The length of the CDR3 is 16 residues. The V and J ends lost 6 bases and 2 bases, in that order; junction bases with no gene match: 6. The CDR3 DNA sequence: TGTGCCAGCTCCCCTGGACAGGGGGCTGGCAATCAGCCCCAGCATTTT. Amino acids: CASSPGQGAGNQPQHF.

The sample holds many counts of this clonotype. The rearrangement joins TRBV6-1 to TRBJ2-7; 8 nucleotides align to TRBD1. V was pared by 5 bases and J by 2 bases, with 11 bases of the junction left unmatched. Germline V CDR1 and CDR2: MNHNS, SASEGT. This CDR3 is 16 amino acids long. Written as DNA, the CDR3 is TGTGCCAGCAGTCCCCGAAACGGGACAGGAGCCTACGAGCAGTACTTC. Translation gives CASSPRNGTGAYEQYF.

This clonotype was picked up many times. The CDR3 protein is CAIKPNGDRGDYEQYF. CDR3 DNA sequence: TGTGCCATCAAACCGAATGGGGACAGGGGGGACTACGAGCAGTACTTC. V is TRBV10-3 and J is TRBJ2-7, with 11 bases that match TRBD1. Germline CDR1 and CDR2: ENHRY and SYGVKD. Trimming cost V 7 bases and J 3 bases; bases outside gene matches: 11. There are 16 residues in the CDR3.

Worth noting for this clonotype: A much larger clone lies one base from this, so it may be a read error. CDR3 nucleotides: TGCGCCAGCAACTCGCTTACAGGGTACAATGAGCAGTTCTTC. This codes for CASNSLTGYNEQFF. The chain joins TRBV5-1 to TRBJ2-1, with D possibly TRBD1 on 6 matching bases. The CDR3 runs to 14 residues. V lost 6 bases, J lost 4 bases, and 14 bases lay in between. Germline-derived CDR1 and CDR2 are SGHRS and YFSETQ. Using reference TRBV5-1 and TRBJ2-1 for the parts outside the CDR3, the full variable domain is KAGVTQTPRYLIKTRGQQVTLSCSPISGHRSVSWYQQTPGQGLQFLFEYFSETQRNKGNFPGRFSGRQFSNSRSEMNVSTLELGDSALYLCASNSLTGYNEQFFGPGTRLTVL.

About this clonotype: Given a much more abundant clone one base away, this may be a read error. The rearrangement joins TRBV18 to TRBJ2-4; D is undetermined. The J call is uncertain, as TRBJ2-7 better fits the DNA end. The CDR3 runs 13 residues. Germline V gene sequence: CDR1 KGHSH, CDR2 LQKENI. The CDR3 DNA sequence: TGTGCCAACTCACATATCGGTAGCTACGAGCAGTACTTC. It translates to CANSHIGSYEQYF.

This clonotype was seen repeatedly, ten times or more. This chain uses TRBV20-1 with TRBJ1-5; no reliable D call. The V and J ends lost 0 bases and 11 bases respectively, with 8 bases between them. The CDR3 is 11 amino acids. CDR1 is DFQATT and CDR2 is SNEGSKA in the germline V gene (reference sequence). The CDR3 region has the DNA TGCAGTGCTAGAGAAGATTTGACCCAGCATTTT. Residues: CSAREDLTQHF.

This clonotype was seen ten or more times. The CDR3 nucleotides are TGTGCCAGCACCAACAGGGACAGACGCACCGGGGAGCTGTTTTTT. Protein: CASTNRDRRTGELFF. The chain couples TRBV5-8 to TRBJ2-2, with 7 bases lining up with TRBD1. J was trimmed by 4 bases and V by 6 bases; bases with no gene match: 9. The CDR3 is 15 amino acids. The germline V gene has CDR1 SGHTS and CDR2 YDEGEE.

This clonotype was found a few times. The chain carries TRBV7-2 and TRBJ2-3; 9 bases are shared with TRBD2. Trimming removed 0 bases from V and 6 bases from J; junction bases left unmatched: 7. Germline CDR1 is SGHTA and CDR2 is FQGNSA. This CDR3 spans 16 amino acids. This CDR3 is CASSLASGGVRDTQYF. The CDR3 nucleotides are TGTGCCAGCAGCTTAGCTAGCGGGGGTGTTAGGGATACGCAGTATTTT. Variable domain in full (rest from reference TRBV7-2 and TRBJ2-3): GAGVSQSPSNKVTEKGKDVELRCDPISGHTALYWYRQSLGQGLEFLIYFQGNSAPDKSGLPSDRFSAERTGGSVSTLTIQRTQQEDSAVYLCASSLASGGVRDTQYFGPGTRLTVL.

This chain uses TRBV6-2 or TRBV6-3 with TRBJ2-1, with 11 bases matching TRBD1. V trimming: 4 bases; J trimming: 7 bases; junction bases outside the gene matches: 9. The CDR3 consists of 16 residues. Germline assignment: CDR1 MNHEY and CDR2 SVGEGT. CDR3 bases: TGTGCCAGCAGTTCCGTTGTGGGACAGGGGGTGAATGAGCAGTTCTTC. Encoded protein: CASSSVVGQGVNEQFF.

In DNA, the CDR3 is TGTGCCAGCAGCCCGGGAAAGGGTGTCAATGAAAAACTGTTTTTT. This translates into CASSPGKGVNEKLFF. The rearrangement uses TRBV7-2 and TRBJ1-4; D unresolved. The CDR3 spans 15 residues. Germline CDR1 and CDR2: SGHTA and FQGNSA. V lost 5 bases to trimming and J lost 5 bases, with 15 bases between them.

V gene TRBV28 combines with J gene TRBJ2-7; no reliable D call. The germline gives CDR1 MDHEN, CDR2 SYDVKM. The CDR3 length is 12 residues. V lost 8 bases, J lost 4 bases, and 12 bases lay in between. CDR3 nucleotides: TGTGCCAGCTTCGCAACGTGGTACGAGCAGTACTTC. Amino acid sequence: CASFATWYEQYF. Full variable domain (rest looked up from reference TRBV28 and TRBJ2-7): DVKVTQSSRYLVKRTGEKVFLECVQDMDHENMFWYRQDPGLGLRLIYFSYDVKMKEKGDIPEGYSVSREKKERFSLILESASTNQTSMYLCASFATWYEQYFGPGTRLTVT.